This is a list of T cell receptor beta chains from one sample in a study of cytomegalovirus exposure and HLA in healthy donors. Sequenced by immunoSEQ multiplex PCR; TCRdb stores in-frame clones only, minus some. The sample lists around 210,000 clones, approximately 79% occurring once. Sequenced: PBMCs. The receptors shown here come from a man over 45 in good health and CMV-seronegative. Both conserved end residues are part of each CDR3. Each record gives: clone size, D gene, V gene, J gene, CDR3 protein, CDR3 DNA. The D gene is left open where the match is weak. A clone size is listed for some rows: how often the clone was seen (once, few, many), or a class if it is expanded.

>NA|TRBD2|TRBV6-1|TRBJ2-2
CASHGRENGELFF
TGTGCCAGCCATGGGCGGGAGAACGGGGAGCTGTTTTTT
>NA|TRBD1|TRBV6-6|TRBJ2-5
CASRSGQGIQETQYF
TGTGCCAGCAGGTCGGGACAGGGAATTCAAGAGACCCAGTACTTC
>few|NA|TRBV28|TRBJ1-2
CASSLVTGNLGGYTF
TGTGCCAGCAGTTTAGTCACAGGGAATTTAGGTGGCTACACCTTC
>NA|TRBD1|TRBV28|TRBJ2-1
CASSPPNTGANEQFF
TGTGCCAGCAGTCCCCCCAACACAGGGGCGAATGAGCAGTTCTTC
>NA|NA|TRBV28|TRBJ2-7
CASSLYVLSSYEQYF
TGTGCCAGCAGTTTATACGTTCTCAGCTCCTACGAGCAGTACTTC
>NA|TRBD2|TRBV5-1|TRBJ2-7
CASGQSAAGGPYEQYF
TGCGCCAGCGGTCAATCCGCAGCGGGAGGCCCCTACGAGCAGTACTTC
>NA|NA|TRBV27|TRBJ2-7
CASRDLLANNEQYF
TGTGCCAGCAGAGATCTCCTTGCGAATAACGAGCAGTACTTC
>NA|NA|TRBV5-3|TRBJ2-7
CARSYSDSSYEQYF
TGTGCCAGAAGCTACTCGGACAGCTCCTACGAGCAGTACTTC
>NA|TRBD2|TRBV5-6|TRBJ2-3
CASSRAALAGRADTQYF
TGTGCCAGCAGTCGGGCCGCTCTAGCGGGAAGGGCAGATACGCAGTATTTT
>NA|NA|TRBV11-2|TRBJ2-7
CASSARGGSSYEQYF
TGTGCCAGCAGCGCTCGAGGGGGTTCTTCCTACGAGCAGTACTTC
>NA|NA|TRBV14|TRBJ2-7
CASSQGRGTEAYEQYF
TGTGCCAGCAGCCAAGGGAGGGGGACAGAAGCCTACGAGCAGTACTTC
>NA|NA|TRBV2|TRBJ2-7
CASSGLGEQYF
TGTGCCAGCAGTGGACTTGGCGAGCAGTACTTC
>NA|TRBD2|TRBV30|TRBJ2-5
CAWSLREGIETQYF
TGTGCCTGGAGTCTCCGGGAGGGAATAGAGACCCAGTACTTC
>few|NA|TRBV5-8|TRBJ1-3
CASTLGLRGNTIYF
TGTGCCAGCACGCTAGGCCTGCGAGGAAACACCATATATTTT
>NA|TRBD1|TRBV27|TRBJ2-7
CASSPRAGQGNYEQYF
TGTGCCAGCAGTCCCAGGGCCGGACAGGGTAACTACGAGCAGTACTTC
>NA|NA|TRBV9|TRBJ2-1
CASSGELHYNEQFF
TGTGCCAGCAGCGGTGAACTGCACTACAATGAGCAGTTCTTC
>NA|NA|TRBV27|TRBJ1-1
CASGLEGGTEAFF
TGTGCCAGCGGCCTTGAAGGAGGCACTGAAGCTTTCTTT
>NA|NA|TRBV5-5|TRBJ2-1
CASSPYPSGGIDNEQFF
TGTGCCAGCAGCCCCTACCCCTCAGGGGGGATTGACAATGAGCAGTTCTTC
>once|NA|TRBV7-2|TRBJ2-7
CASSFSPAARYEQYF
TGTGCCAGCAGCTTTTCTCCCGCGGCAAGATACGAGCAGTACTTC
>NA|TRBD1|TRBV7-8|TRBJ1-1
CASSLTGGTEAFF
TGTGCCAGCAGCTTAACAGGGGGCACTGAAGCTTTCTTT
>NA|TRBD2|TRBV19|TRBJ2-7
CASSMRLAGVDEQYF
TGTGCCAGTAGTATGCGACTAGCGGGAGTCGACGAGCAGTACTTC
>NA|NA|TRBV5-8|TRBJ2-7
CASSPRTGISYEQYF
TGTGCCAGCAGCCCGAGGACGGGGATCTCCTACGAGCAGTACTTC
>NA|NA|TRBV27|TRBJ2-7
CASSLGRVSYEQYF
TGTGCCAGCAGTTTAGGCAGGGTATCATACGAGCAGTACTTC
>NA|NA|TRBV27|TRBJ1-2
CASSLQGWLGSGGYTF
TGTGCCAGCAGTTTGCAGGGTTGGTTGGGGTCGGGTGGCTACACCTTC
>NA|TRBD2|TRBV6-6|TRBJ2-7
CASRTSGAAYEQYF
TGTGCCAGCAGAACTAGCGGGGCAGCCTACGAGCAGTACTTC
>few|NA|TRBV28|TRBJ2-1
CASSQGNEQFF
TGTGCCAGCAGTCAGGGAAATGAGCAGTTCTTC
>NA|NA|TRBV2|TRBJ1-1
CASKVQREAFF
TGTGCCAGCAAGGTTCAGCGTGAAGCTTTCTTT
>once|TRBD1|TRBV2|TRBJ1-2
CASRPGQTNGYTF
TGTGCCAGCAGACCGGGACAGACGAATGGCTACACCTTC
>NA|NA|TRBV7-8|TRBJ2-7
CASSLGGRGGAGEQYF
TGTGCCAGCAGCTTAGGGGGCCGTGGGGGGGCCGGCGAGCAGTACTTC
>NA|NA|TRBV9|TRBJ2-3
CASSVVTDTQYF
TGTGCCAGCAGCGTAGTAACAGATACGCAGTATTTT
>NA|NA|TRBV19|TRBJ2-4
CASSIDWGTQGNIQYF
TGTGCCAGTAGTATAGATTGGGGCACCCAGGGGAACATTCAGTACTTC
>NA|TRBD1|TRBV7-2|TRBJ2-5
CASSFGRTGFRETQYF
TGTGCCAGCAGCTTCGGTCGGACAGGGTTTAGGGAGACCCAGTACTTC
>NA|TRBD2|TRBV12-5|TRBJ2-3
CASGLGVAGYRDTQYF
TGTGCTAGTGGTTTGGGAGTAGCGGGATATAGAGATACGCAGTATTTT
>NA|NA|TRBV7-9|TRBJ2-5
CASSLVSETQYF
TGTGCCAGCAGCTTAGTTTCGGAGACCCAGTACTTC
>few|TRBD2|TRBV29-1|TRBJ2-7
CSVAREGHEQYF
TGCAGCGTTGCTCGGGAGGGACACGAGCAGTACTTC
>NA|NA|TRBV27|TRBJ2-2
CASRGRGRTGELFF
TGTGCCAGCAGAGGCAGGGGGAGGACCGGGGAGCTGTTTTTT
>NA|TRBD1|TRBV7-2|TRBJ2-7
CASSLGTGTYEQYF
TGTGCCAGCAGCTTAGGGACAGGGACCTACGAGCAGTACTTC
>NA|TRBD1|TRBV30|TRBJ1-5
CAWSSGQGRNQPQHF
TGTGCCTGGAGTTCCGGACAGGGGCGCAATCAGCCCCAGCATTTT
>NA|NA|TRBV6-5|TRBJ2-2
CASSYSAGSNTGELFF
TGTGCCAGCAGTTACTCGGCAGGATCGAACACCGGGGAGCTGTTTTTT
>NA|TRBD2|TRBV7-2|TRBJ2-1
CASSLTSGANEQFF
TGTGCCAGCAGCTTAACTAGCGGGGCCAATGAGCAGTTCTTC
>few|TRBD1|TRBV28|TRBJ2-7
CASRDGAGGTHEQYF
TGTGCCAGCCGGGACGGGGCAGGGGGCACCCACGAGCAGTACTTC
>NA|TRBD2|TRBV12-5|TRBJ2-2
CASGQGLVTGELFF
TGTGCTAGTGGCCAGGGACTAGTCACCGGGGAGCTGTTTTTT
>few|NA|TRBV2|TRBJ1-5
CASSEGGRINQPQHF
TGTGCCAGCAGTGAGGGGGGACGGATCAATCAGCCCCAGCATTTT
>NA|NA|TRBV6-1|TRBJ2-7
CATQEGQSYEQYF
TGTGCCACCCAGGAGGGGCAATCCTACGAGCAGTACTTC
>NA|NA|TRBV28|TRBJ1-5
CASRSRYVSYNQPQHF
TGTGCCAGCAGGTCGCGGTACGTAAGCTACAATCAGCCCCAGCATTTT
>NA|TRBD1|TRBV6-5|TRBJ2-5
CASSPDRGRETQYF
TGTGCCAGCAGCCCCGACAGGGGGCGAGAGACCCAGTACTTC
>NA|NA|TRBV28|TRBJ2-7
CASSPPGRGYEQYF
TGTGCCAGCAGCCCCCCAGGTAGGGGCTACGAGCAGTACTTC
>few|TRBD1|TRBV10-2|TRBJ2-7
CASSETGGSYEQYF
TGCGCCAGCAGTGAGACAGGGGGCTCCTACGAGCAGTACTTC
>few|TRBD1|TRBV6-5|TRBJ2-5
CASSYSGTGGGETQYF
TGTGCCAGCAGTTACTCGGGGACAGGGGGGGGAGAGACCCAGTACTTC
>NA|NA|TRBV12-5|TRBJ1-5
CASGREGAQHF
TGTGCTAGTGGTAGGGAGGGGGCCCAGCATTTT